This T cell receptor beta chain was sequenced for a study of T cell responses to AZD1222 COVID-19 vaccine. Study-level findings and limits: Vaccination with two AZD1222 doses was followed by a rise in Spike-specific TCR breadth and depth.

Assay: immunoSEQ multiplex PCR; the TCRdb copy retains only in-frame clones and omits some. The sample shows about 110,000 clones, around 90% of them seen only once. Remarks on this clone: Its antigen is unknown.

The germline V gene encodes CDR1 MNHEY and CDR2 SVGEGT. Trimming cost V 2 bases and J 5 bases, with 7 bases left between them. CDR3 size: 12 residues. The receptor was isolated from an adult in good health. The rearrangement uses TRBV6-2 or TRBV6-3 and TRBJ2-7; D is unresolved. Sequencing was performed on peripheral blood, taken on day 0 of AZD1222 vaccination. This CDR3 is CASSYAVDEQYF. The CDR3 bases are TGTGCCAGCAGTTACGCGGTCGACGAGCAGTACTTC.